One sample yielded the 14 T cell receptor beta chains listed below, sequenced in a study of blood T cell repertoires in COVID-19. The repertoire was sequenced with immunoSEQ multiplex PCR; TCRdb's copy has only in-frame clones and lacks some. The sample records some 400,000 clones, about 89% being singletons. Input material: peripheral blood. The receptors derive from a woman aged 25 to 39 with COVID-19, enrolled during active disease.

The gene calls are TRBV11-2 and TRBJ2-3; tentative D call: TRBD1 (5 bases). Deletions cut 5 bases from V and 8 bases from J, with 14 bases between. CDR1 is SGHAT, CDR2 FQNNGV, per germline. The CDR3 is 13 residues long. The CDR3 sequence is CASSLGALSTQYF. The CDR3 coding sequence is TGTGCCAGCAGCCTAGGGGCCCTGAGTACGCAGTATTTT.

The gene calls are TRBV7-2 and TRBJ2-1; D is possibly TRBD2 (5 bases). The CDR3 has 15 residues. Germline V lookup: CDR1 SGHTA, CDR2 FQGNSA. The V gene lost 5 bases and the J gene lost 4 bases, with 15 bases spanning the gap. The CDR3 sequence is CASSLEVGSYNEQFF. CDR3 bases: TGTGCCAGCAGCCTAGAGGTGGGGAGTTACAATGAGCAGTTCTTC.

This clone was seen a single time. The chain employs TRBV2 and TRBJ1-2; 11 bases match TRBD1. With 6 bases clipped from V and 5 bases from J, the junction kept 8 bases outside the gene matches. CDR3 length: 15 residues. CDR1 and CDR2 from the germline V gene are SNHLY and FYNNEI. CDR3 region: CASSGGQGAIYGYTF. The CDR3 DNA is TGTGCCAGCAGCGGAGGACAGGGGGCGATTTATGGCTACACCTTC.

The chain employs TRBV27 and TRBJ1-2; no definite D call. V lost 2 bases to trimming and J lost 2 bases, with 6 bases between them. Germline-derived CDR1 and CDR2 are MNHEY and SMNVEV (reference sequence). CDR3 size: 13 residues. CDR3 DNA: TGTGCCAGCAGTTTAGGACTGAACTATGGCTACACCTTC. It encodes CASSLGLNYGYTF.

The chain employs TRBV11-3 and TRBJ2-3, with a possible D match to TRBD1 (6 bases). Between the trimmed V and J ends, which lost 5 bases and 3 bases, there was a span of 18 bases. This CDR3 has 16 residues. The germline gives CDR1 SGHNT, CDR2 YENEEA. Here the CDR3 DNA reads TGTGCCAGCAGCCGCCGCGGGCAGGGGTTTACAGATACGCAGTATTTT. It encodes CASSRRGQGFTDTQYF.

The chain's CDR3 is CASSLDGQQPQHF. The DNA of the CDR3 is TGCGCCAGCAGCCTCGACGGACAGCAGCCCCAGCATTTT. The V and J genes are TRBV5-1 and TRBJ1-5, with D tentatively TRBD1 (6 bases). Trimming cost V 4 bases and J 7 bases, with 12 bases left between them. This CDR3 spans 13 amino acids. Per germline, CDR1 SGHRS and CDR2 YFSETQ.

V usage is TRBV29-1 and J usage is TRBJ2-2; D not resolved. CDR3 length: 12 residues. V gave up 7 bases and J gave up 3 bases, with 9 bases separating them. Germline CDR1 SQVTM, CDR2 ANQGSEA. CDR3 residues: CSACPDTGELFF. The DNA for the CDR3 is TGCAGCGCCTGCCCGGACACCGGGGAGCTGTTTTTT.

The V gene is TRBV6-5, the J gene TRBJ2-5; perhaps TRBD1 as D (6 bases). Germline V gene data show CDR1 as MNHEY and CDR2 as SVGAGI. The CDR3 consists of 13 residues. Trimming removed 6 bases from V and 7 bases from J, with 15 bases in between. As DNA, the CDR3 is TGTGCCAGCAGAAGACAGGAATCGGGGACCCAGTACTTC. Encoded protein: CASRRQESGTQYF.

The chain uses TRBV7-6 and TRBJ2-5; possible D gene TRBD2, 6 bases. V was trimmed by 4 bases and J by 5 bases, leaving 17 bases between them. The germline V gene encodes CDR1 SGHVS and CDR2 FNYEAQ. This CDR3 spans 15 amino acids. CDR3 sequence reads: CASSSLSGVDETQYF. Here the CDR3 DNA reads TGTGCCAGCAGCTCCCTTTCGGGAGTAGATGAGACCCAGTACTTC.

The chain employs TRBV5-6 and TRBJ2-1; no clear D gene. The CDR3 contains 15 residues. Germline-derived CDR1 and CDR2 are SGHDT and YYEEEE. Trimming took off 0 bases at V and 0 bases at J, with 7 bases between the two ends. CDR3 bases: TGTGCCAGCAGCTTGGGCATCAGCTCCTACAATGAGCAGTTCTTC. It translates to CASSLGISSYNEQFF.

This sequence joins TRBV30 and TRBJ2-7, with 7 bases fitting TRBD1. Germline CDR1 reads GTSNPN; CDR2 reads SVGIG (reference sequence). This CDR3 contains 15 residues. Trimming at V came to 0 bases and at J to 5 bases, leaving 10 bases not matched to a gene. CDR3 in amino acids: CAWSVSYRGSNEQYF. The CDR3, as DNA: TGTGCCTGGAGTGTATCGTACAGGGGAAGCAACGAGCAGTACTTC.

The gene calls are TRBV28 and TRBJ1-1, with D possibly being TRBD1 (5 bases). CDR1 is MDHEN and CDR2 is SYDVKM in the germline V gene. CDR3 length: 13 residues. V dropped 0 bases and J dropped 11 bases, with 13 bases sitting between them. The CDR3 reads CASSLWLGVGAFF. The CDR3 DNA sequence: TGTGCCAGCAGTTTATGGTTAGGGGTTGGTGCTTTCTTT. The whole variable domain, remainder taken from reference TRBV28 and TRBJ1-1, is DVKVTQSSRYLVKRTGEKVFLECVQDMDHENMFWYRQDPGLGLRLIYFSYDVKMKEKGDIPEGYSVSREKKERFSLILESASTNQTSMYLCASSLWLGVGAFFGQGTRLTVV.

V and J are TRBV4-1 and TRBJ2-3; 7 positions agree with TRBD2. The J segment lost 1 base and the V segment lost 3 bases, leaving 7 bases of the junction unmatched. The CDR3 runs to 16 residues. Per germline, CDR1 MGHRA and CDR2 YSYEKL. CDR3 region: CASSHPGRDRTDTQYF. DNA of the CDR3: TGCGCCAGCAGCCATCCGGGGAGGGATCGCACAGATACGCAGTATTTT.

V gene TRBV30 combines with J gene TRBJ2-2, with 7 bases aligning to TRBD1. The CDR3 totals 15 residues. From germline, CDR1 is GTSNPN and CDR2 SVGIG (reference sequence). The V and J ends lost 3 bases and 4 bases, in that order; junction bases with no gene match: 8. The DNA for the CDR3 is TGTGCCTGGAGCCGAGGACAGGCGGTCACCGGGGAGCTGTTTTTT. It specifies CAWSRGQAVTGELFF.